This is a list of T cell receptor beta chains from one sample in a study of blood T cell repertoires in COVID-19. The repertoire was sequenced with immunoSEQ multiplex PCR; TCRdb's copy has only in-frame clones and lacks some. The table lists about 160,000 clones, under 85% of them singletons. The sequencing sample was made of peripheral blood. The receptors here all came from a man older than 75 with COVID-19, enrolled during active disease. The CDR3 runs from the conserved cysteine through the conserved F or W. The D gene is left open where the match is weak. Size is omitted from some rows. Given values are once, few, many or a class for expanded clones.

d_gene	abundance	v_gene	j_gene	CDR3nt	CDR3aa
NA	NA	TRBV6-5	TRBJ2-5	TGTGCCAGCAGTTACTCGCCGAAGAGAGAGACCCAGTACTTC	CASSYSPKRETQYF
NA	NA	TRBV15	TRBJ1-3	TGTGCCACCAGCAGAGATCGGGGTCGCACCATATATTTT	CATSRDRGRTIYF
NA	NA	TRBV10-1	TRBJ1-6	TGCGCCAGCAGTGACACTGGCAGGGATTCACCCCTCCACTTT	CASSDTGRDSPLHF
TRBD2	NA	TRBV5-1	TRBJ2-1	TGCGCCAGCAGCTTACCACCTAGCGGGGGGGTGGATGAGCAGTTCTTC	CASSLPPSGGVDEQFF
TRBD1	NA	TRBV5-1	TRBJ2-7	TGCGCCAGCAGCCCGGGACAGGGGGAGAACGAGCAGTACTTC	CASSPGQGENEQYF
TRBD1	NA	TRBV6-5	TRBJ1-4	TGTGCCAGCAGTTCTACAGGGGCCGATGAAAAACTGTTTTTT	CASSSTGADEKLFF
TRBD1	NA	TRBV9	TRBJ1-6	TGTGCCAGCAGCCCCCGGGACAGGGAGAATTCACCCCTCCACTTT	CASSPRDRENSPLHF
NA	few	TRBV7-9	TRBJ1-1	TGTGCCAGCAGCTTATTCGGTAACACTGAAGCTTTCTTT	CASSLFGNTEAFF
TRBD2	NA	TRBV2	TRBJ2-3	TGTGCCAGCAGTGAGGCGGGGGACCCCACAGATACGCAGTATTTT	CASSEAGDPTDTQYF
TRBD2	NA	TRBV29-1	TRBJ2-5	TGCAGCGCCGCGACTAGCGGGAGACAAGAGACCCAGTACTTC	CSAATSGRQETQYF
NA	NA	TRBV27	TRBJ1-2	TGTGCCAGCAGCCCGGAGGCACAGAACTATGGCTACACCTTC	CASSPEAQNYGYTF
TRBD1	once	TRBV14	TRBJ1-6	TGTGCCAGCAGCCAAAGAATCAAGGGACAGGGAAACTCACCCCTCCACTTT	CASSQRIKGQGNSPLHF
NA	NA	TRBV15	TRBJ2-7	TGTGCCACCAGCAGGGGCTCGTATCGAACGGACTCAAGCTCCTACGAGCAGTACTTC	CATSRGSYRTDSSSYEQYF
NA	NA	TRBV19	TRBJ1-2	TGTGCCAGTAGTCCCGCAGGGCCTCTCTATGGCTACACCTTC	CASSPAGPLYGYTF
TRBD1	once	TRBV24-1	TRBJ1-5	TGTGCCACCAGTGATCCGGGACAGAATCAGCCCCAGCATTTT	CATSDPGQNQPQHF
NA	NA	TRBV7-8	TRBJ1-6	TGTGCCAGCAGCTTGGGCAGCTCCTATAATTCACCCCTCCACTTT	CASSLGSSYNSPLHF
NA	NA	TRBV6-5	TRBJ2-2	TGTGCCGGGGGGAGGAGGACCGGGGAGCTGTTTTTT	CAGGRRTGELFF
TRBD1	NA	TRBV7-9	TRBJ2-1	TGTGCCAGCAGCTTAAGGGGACAGGGGGTCGGGGATGAGCAGTTCTTC	CASSLRGQGVGDEQFF
NA	NA	TRBV5-1	TRBJ1-1	TGCGCCAGCAGCTTGCGGCAGGGAGGGACTGAAGCTTTCTTT	CASSLRQGGTEAFF
NA	NA	TRBV23-1	TRBJ1-1	TGCGCCAGCAGTCAAACCAACCGGGGGTCGAACACTGAAGCTTTCTTT	CASSQTNRGSNTEAFF
TRBD1	once	TRBV4-1	TRBJ2-2	TGCGCCAGCAGCCCTCCGGGACAGGGGATCGGGGAGCTGTTTTTT	CASSPPGQGIGELFF
NA	NA	TRBV4-1	TRBJ2-1	TGCGCCAGCAGCCGCCCTAGCTCCTACAATGAGCAGTTCTTC	CASSRPSSYNEQFF
NA	NA	TRBV15	TRBJ1-1	TGTGCCACCAGCAGAGATCGGAGCAGGGCGAACACTGAAGCTTTCTTT	CATSRDRSRANTEAFF
NA	NA	TRBV5-6	TRBJ1-2	TGTGCCAGCAGCTTTAACAGCTATGGCTACACCTTC	CASSFNSYGYTF
NA	NA	TRBV27	TRBJ1-5	TGTGCCAGCAGGGCCCGGGTGGGCAATCAGCCCCAGCATTTT	CASRARVGNQPQHF
NA	NA	TRBV2	TRBJ2-2	TGTGCCAGCCGGAAGGACACGAACACCGGGGAGCTGTTTTTT	CASRKDTNTGELFF
NA	NA	TRBV10-2	TRBJ2-5	TGCGCCAGCAGTAAAGGACAGGAGGGGACCCAGTACTTC	CASSKGQEGTQYF
NA	once	TRBV6-2/TRBV6-3	TRBJ2-2	TGTGCCAGCAGCCGATTGCGGGGGAACACCGGGGAGCTGTTTTTT	CASSRLRGNTGELFF
TRBD1	NA	TRBV13	TRBJ2-2	TGTGCCAGCAGCCCCGGGACAGGGGGGAGCACCGGGGAGCTGTTTTTT	CASSPGTGGSTGELFF
TRBD1	NA	TRBV9	TRBJ1-1	TGTGCCAGCAGCCCCTGGACAGGAAAGAACACTGAAGCTTTCTTT	CASSPWTGKNTEAFF
NA	NA	TRBV7-2	TRBJ1-1	TGTGCCAGCAGCTTAGCAGGGGCCGTCACTGAAGCTTTCTTT	CASSLAGAVTEAFF
TRBD1	few	TRBV4-3	TRBJ1-5	TGCGCCAGCAGCCCCCGACAGGGCCCTGGGCAGCCCCAGCATTTT	CASSPRQGPGQPQHF
NA	NA	TRBV6-5	TRBJ2-2	TGTGCCAGCAGTTACTCACAAAACACCGGGGAGCTGTTTTTT	CASSYSQNTGELFF
NA	NA	TRBV20-1	TRBJ1-2	TGCAGTGCTAGTCTGGACAGAAACTATGGCTACACCTTC	CSASLDRNYGYTF
TRBD2	NA	TRBV6-5	TRBJ2-1	TGTGCCAGCAGTTACGCGGGGGGCTCCTCCTACAATGAGCAGTTCTTC	CASSYAGGSSYNEQFF
NA	NA	TRBV7-8	TRBJ1-2	TGTGCCAGCAGTGGGAAACAGGCTACCTATGGCTACACCTTC	CASSGKQATYGYTF
TRBD1	NA	TRBV5-4	TRBJ2-7	TGTGCCAGCAGCCCGGCCCCCGGGACAGGGAACCACGAGCAGTACTTC	CASSPAPGTGNHEQYF